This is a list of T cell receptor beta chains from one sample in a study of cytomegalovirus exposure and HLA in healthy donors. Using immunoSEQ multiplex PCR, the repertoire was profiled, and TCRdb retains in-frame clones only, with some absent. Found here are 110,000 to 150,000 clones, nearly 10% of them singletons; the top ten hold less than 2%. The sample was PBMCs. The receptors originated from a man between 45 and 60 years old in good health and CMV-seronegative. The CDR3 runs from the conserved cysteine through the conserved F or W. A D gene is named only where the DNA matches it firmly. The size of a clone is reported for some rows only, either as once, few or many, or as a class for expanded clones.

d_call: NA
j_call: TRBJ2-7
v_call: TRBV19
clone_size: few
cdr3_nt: TGTGCCAGTAAGAAGACTACCGGGGACGAGCAGTACTTC
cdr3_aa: CASKKTTGDEQYF

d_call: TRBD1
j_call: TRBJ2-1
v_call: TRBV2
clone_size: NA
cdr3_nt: TGTGCCAGCAGTCGGACAGGGGGCCTGAACTACAATGAGCAGTTCTTC
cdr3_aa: CASSRTGGLNYNEQFF

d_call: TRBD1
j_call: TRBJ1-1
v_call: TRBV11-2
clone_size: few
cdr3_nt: TGTGCCAGCAGCTTCCAGACAGGGGATGTGGCTGAAGCTTTCTTT
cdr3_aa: CASSFQTGDVAEAFF

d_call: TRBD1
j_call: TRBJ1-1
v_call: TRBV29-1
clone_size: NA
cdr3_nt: TGCAGCGCCTGGACAGGCGGCTACACTGAAGCTTTCTTT
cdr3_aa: CSAWTGGYTEAFF

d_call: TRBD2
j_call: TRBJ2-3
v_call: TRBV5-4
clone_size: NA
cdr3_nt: TGTGCCAGCAGTCTCGGGACTAGCGTCCCAGATACGCAGTATTTT
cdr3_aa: CASSLGTSVPDTQYF

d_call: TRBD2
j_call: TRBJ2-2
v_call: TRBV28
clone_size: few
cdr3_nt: TGTGCCAGCAACCCGGGGGGGGAGCACACCGGGGAGCTGTTTTTT
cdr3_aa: CASNPGGEHTGELFF

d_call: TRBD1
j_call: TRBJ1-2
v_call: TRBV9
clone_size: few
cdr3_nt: TGTGCCAGCACCCCAACACCGACAGGGGCGACCTATGGCTACACCTTC
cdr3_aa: CASTPTPTGATYGYTF

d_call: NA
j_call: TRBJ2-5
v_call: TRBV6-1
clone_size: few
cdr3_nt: TGTGCCAGCAGTGAAATAGGAGGGACCCAGTACTTC
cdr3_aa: CASSEIGGTQYF

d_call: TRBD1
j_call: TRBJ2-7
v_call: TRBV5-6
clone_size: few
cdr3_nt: TGTGCCAGCAGGCCCGGGACAGGGGAAAACGAGCAGTACTTC
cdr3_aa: CASRPGTGENEQYF

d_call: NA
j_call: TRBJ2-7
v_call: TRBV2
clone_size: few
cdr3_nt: TGTGCCAGCAGCCCCGGACAGAGCTACGAGCAGTACTTC
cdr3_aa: CASSPGQSYEQYF

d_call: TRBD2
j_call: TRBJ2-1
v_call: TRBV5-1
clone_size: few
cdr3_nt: TGCGCCAGCAGCTTGGGGACTAGCGGGGTCGAAGAGCAGTTCTTC
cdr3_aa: CASSLGTSGVEEQFF

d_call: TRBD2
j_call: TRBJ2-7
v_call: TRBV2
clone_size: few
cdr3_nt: TGTGCCAGCATGACTAGCGGGACCTACGAGCAGTACTTC
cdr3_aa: CASMTSGTYEQYF

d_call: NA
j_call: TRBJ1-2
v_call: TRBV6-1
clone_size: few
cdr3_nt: TGTGCCAGCAGTGAAGTAGGCGGGAACTACGGCTACACCTTC
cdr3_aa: CASSEVGGNYGYTF

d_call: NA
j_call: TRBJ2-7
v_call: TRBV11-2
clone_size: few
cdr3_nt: TGTGCCAGCACCCCCGACGGGGAGTTCTACGAGCAGTACTTC
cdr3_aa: CASTPDGEFYEQYF

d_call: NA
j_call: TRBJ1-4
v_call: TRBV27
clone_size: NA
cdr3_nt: TGTGCCAGCAGTTTGAGCAGGGGTGGCGAAAAACTGTTTTTT
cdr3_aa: CASSLSRGGEKLFF

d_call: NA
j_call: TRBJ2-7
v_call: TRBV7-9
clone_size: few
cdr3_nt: TGTGCCAGCACCCCCGTCCCCTACGAGCAGTACTTC
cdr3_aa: CASTPVPYEQYF

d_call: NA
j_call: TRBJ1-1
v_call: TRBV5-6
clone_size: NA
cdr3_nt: TGTGCCAGCAGCTTGGGGAGGGGCGAGGACATGAACACTGAAGCTTTCTTT
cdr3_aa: CASSLGRGEDMNTEAFF

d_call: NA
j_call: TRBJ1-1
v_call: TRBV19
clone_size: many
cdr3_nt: TGTGCCAGTAGTCCCGGGGCGGGGTTCTCTGAAGCTTTCTTT
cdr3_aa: CASSPGAGFSEAFF

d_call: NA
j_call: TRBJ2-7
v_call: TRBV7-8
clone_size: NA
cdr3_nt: TGTGCCAGCAGCGTACAGGGGAGGATGTACGAGCAGTACTTC
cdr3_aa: CASSVQGRMYEQYF

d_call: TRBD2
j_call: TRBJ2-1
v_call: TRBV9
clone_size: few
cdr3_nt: TGTGCCAGCAGCGTAGGACCGGGGGGGAGCTCCTACAATGAGCAGTTCTTC
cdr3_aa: CASSVGPGGSSYNEQFF

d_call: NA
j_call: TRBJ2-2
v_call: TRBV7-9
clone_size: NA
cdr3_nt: TGTGCCAGCAGCCCAGGAGGCAGAGCAAACACCGGGGAGCTGTTTTTT
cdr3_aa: CASSPGGRANTGELFF

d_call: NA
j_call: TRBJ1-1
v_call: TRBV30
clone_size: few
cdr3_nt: TGTGCCTGGGGTGGAAACAGGGACACTGAAGCTTTCTTT
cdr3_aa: CAWGGNRDTEAFF

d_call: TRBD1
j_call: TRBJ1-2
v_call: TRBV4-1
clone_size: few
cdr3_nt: TGCGCCAGCAGCCAAGATCGGAGCAGGGGGAACTATGGCTACACCTTC
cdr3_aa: CASSQDRSRGNYGYTF

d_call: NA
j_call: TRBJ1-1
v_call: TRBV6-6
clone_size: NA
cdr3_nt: TGTGCCAGCAGTTGGGTCCTGGACAAGAACACTGAAGCTTTCTTT
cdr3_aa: CASSWVLDKNTEAFF